The T cell receptor (beta chain) under discussion was sequenced for a study of shared clonotypes between healthy human individuals (TCRdb year 2020). With respect to the entire study: The cohort comprised two women and a few men aged 18 to 49 years. For each donor, three plates each were used for CD4 naive and CD4 memory, two plates were used for CD8 naive, and one plate was used for CD8 memory. To estimate repertoire size and how much clonotype sharing occurs between individuals, the study deeply sequenced the blood TCR repertoires of five healthy adults. Libraries were prepared and TCR repertoires were sequenced by different laboratories using diverse techniques, in order to increase sequencing depth and limit assay-specific biases. Per donor, leukapheresis produced somewhere between about 0.85 and 9.5 billion PBMCs.

The donors were healthy, HIV-negative adults with no recently reported acute infections or vaccinations. Every donor was a Caucasian adult residing in Nashville, Tennessee, USA. CD4+ T cells were enriched by magnetic negative selection, after which naive cells were positively selected on CD45RA and the negative fraction was taken as the memory subset. Blood was obtained by leukapheresis, after which PBMCs were separated by Ficoll-Histopaque density gradient centrifugation and cryopreserved in liquid nitrogen vapor phase. Purity and quantity of every magnetically sorted T cell population were checked by analytical flow cytometry. Genomic DNA was isolated from each sorted fraction and quantified by UV absorbance on a Nanodrop 2000c. On this clone itself: No cognate antigen has been identified for it. Per-nucleotide qualities are absent, and no much larger clonotype sits a single base away.

General conclusions and limits of the study: Only blood was sampled, and tissue TCR repertoires likely differ from those in blood. Sharing across four donors was observed for about 4.8% of naive CD4, 3.5% of naive CD8, 2% to 2.5% of memory CD4, and less than 0.45% of memory CD8 clonotypes. Incomplete sequencing was indicated by rarefaction of sorted-subset datasets, despite the large sequencing depth. Because the study included a small number of donors, the genetic and exposure-history diversity represented was limited. Larger estimated clonotype richness was generally found for naive subsets than for memory subsets. Compared with non-shared clonotypes, the clonotypes found in all four sorted-subset donors had higher generation probabilities. Pairwise subsampling indicated that sequencing depth was expected to affect the degree of clonotype sharing among donors.

Using the deep immunoSEQ assay, TCR CDR3 regions were amplified from genomic DNA by multiplex PCR. Extracted genomic DNA from each cell subset was spread evenly across all wells of several immunoSEQ 96-well plates, with each plate serving as a replicate. Each replicate PCR for sorted subsets received roughly 0.2 ug genomic DNA, equal to tens of thousands of T cell genomes. The purified libraries were quantified using a Qubit 3.0 fluorometer, sized with a Bioanalyzer 2100, and then quantified again using the KAPA Library Quantification kit. Every immunoSEQ 96-well plate was sequenced on a dedicated single-read 150-cycle Illumina NextSeq 550 flow cell. The study's own analysis went as follows. Because the immunoSEQ output included only junctional sequences and no quality scores, the filtering could not be the same as the filtering used for full-length reads. To assign V/J genes and CDR3, sequences were annotated against IMGT germline references using PyIR, a Python wrapper for IgBLAST v1.9. Reads were filtered out if the reads had weak V/J assignments (E-value above 1e-6), no CDR3, stop codons, out-of-frame junctions, or ambiguous translated residues. V3J clonotypes were defined by identical inferred V gene, J gene, and CDR3 amino acid sequence. Percentage overlap between repertoires was calculated by dividing the number of shared unique clonotypes by the size of the smaller repertoire. Three approaches were used to assess repertoire richness: RTK rarefaction, the Chao1 estimator, and Recon v2.1 estimates of unobserved clonotypes. Generation probabilities were computed with OLGA for all TCRbeta clonotypes obtained by the gDNA method from several donors. TCRdb provides this immuneACCESS table in a form limited to in-frame rearrangements. Some clones are lacking; in checked studies, under half of them reflect an unresolved V gene, and why the rest are absent is not known. V and J calls and clone size follow that table, whereas D and trimming were derived from the DNA. For this sample there are 180,000 or so clones; 85% to 95% appear just once. 0.067% of the sample goes to the ten largest clones.

This clonotype was sampled from a woman aged 25 to 45 in good health. Sample: naive CD4+ T cells sorted from blood. In the paper's terms, the cell subset or site label means: CD45RA+ positively selected.

The DNA sequence reads TGTGCCATCAGTGACGGTGGGGACTGGGAGACCCAGTACTTC. This encodes CAISDGGDWETQYF. This chain joins TRBV10-3 to TRBJ2-5; matching of 6 bases hints at TRBD2 as the D gene. Including cysteine and phenylalanine, the CDR3 has 14 amino acids. Of all the DNA, just the CDR3 is kept, 42 bases in frame from base 1. The germline V gene specifies ENHRY as CDR1 and SYGVKD as CDR2. V loses 3 bases of germline sequence and J loses 5 bases, and the interval between the two ends is 13 bases.